This T cell receptor (beta chain) was recorded in a study of cytomegalovirus exposure and HLA in healthy donors. Concerning this clone: Antigen: not known.

60 Vbeta and 13 Jbeta primers were used in PCR. Generated by immunoSEQ multiplex PCR, the TCRdb table keeps only in-frame clones and is missing some. In the table there are around 90,000 clones, 55% to 65% of which are singletons. The CDR3 contains 14 residues. Germline CDR1 reads SQVTM; CDR2 reads ANQGSEA. With 4 bases clipped from V and 4 bases from J, the junction kept 8 bases outside the gene matches. Study-level findings and limits: Donors belonging to an Asian-associated ancestry cluster reportedly showed fewer N-insertions in productive TCRs than the roughly 670-donor mean, according to what a later analysis found. One variant, a missense change in DCLRE1C, was linked in a later analysis to TCR beta V- and J-gene trimming.

The source of this sequence is a human donor in good health. Source material: PBMCs. The rearrangement uses TRBV29-1 and TRBJ2-5, with TRBD2 matching 8 bases. This CDR3 is CSVAAGTRGETQYF. CDR3 sequence (DNA): TGCAGCGTTGCAGCCGGGACTAGGGGAGAGACCCAGTACTTC.